This entry concerns a single TCR beta chain. Antigen unknown. These data belong to a study of Ad26.COV2.S vaccination and SARS-CoV-2 variants. Looking at the study overall: In the study, Ad26.COV2.S was injected intramuscularly once, or twice 56 days apart.

Specified treatment: around 19 received Ad26.COV2.S at low or high dose, single or two shots; a few received placebo; per-sample allocation not given. It was on day 63 after the first vaccine or placebo injection that samples were taken. Only in-frame clones appear in the TCRdb table, and some are missing; sequencing was by immunoSEQ multiplex PCR. The sample includes around 350,000 clones, 70% to 90% of them seen just once. Study-wide results and caveats: Those who received vaccine or placebo ended up with similar non-spike TCR breadth.

Germline V lookup: CDR1 MNHNS, CDR2 SASEGT. CDR3 size: 15 residues. V lost 1 base and J lost 2, with 10 bases in between. V and J are TRBV6-1 and TRBJ2-3, with a tentative D call TRBD1 (5 bases). Sequencing was performed on peripheral blood, taken in a trial of Ad26.COV2.S vaccine versus placebo. The sequence came from a person between 18 and 65 years old who received the Ad26.COV2.S COVID-19 vaccine or a placebo. The CDR3 sequence: CASSEVSRVTDTQYF. The CDR3 coding sequence is TGTGCCAGCAGTGAAGTGAGCAGGGTCACAGATACGCAGTATTTT.